This entry describes one T cell receptor beta chain. The data were obtained in a study of blood T cell repertoires in COVID-19. Germline V gene sequence: CDR1 MNHEY, CDR2 SVGAGI. V gave up 0 bases and J gave up 0 bases, with 9 bases separating them. This CDR3 is 15 amino acids long. Original methodology: Estimates of nucleated cell counts were drawn from the amplification of reference gene primers. Libraries were prepared by immunoSEQ multiplex PCR; TCRdb keeps only in-frame clonotypes and omits some of them. The DNA was the basis for D and trimming; V, J and clone size are from that table. The sample has about 110,000 clones; roughly 88% are singletons.

This rearrangement joins TRBV6-5 to TRBJ2-7; D not certain. This TCR was sampled from a woman of 80 years or more with active or convalescent COVID-19. Specimen: peripheral blood. As DNA, the CDR3 is TGTGCCAGCAGTTACTCTGGCAGAAGCTCCTACGAGCAGTACTTC. This sequence encodes CASSYSGRSSYEQYF.